The 16 T cell receptor beta chains below all came from one sample that was sequenced in a study of identifying expanded T cells in peripheral blood. The repertoire was sequenced with immunoSEQ multiplex PCR; TCRdb's copy has only in-frame clones and lacks some. This repertoire shows 97,000 or so clones, approximately 88% found once; its top ten account for over 12%. The specimen sequenced was blood. All receptors come from a person aged 18 to 75 in good health.

Comments on this clone: Other nucleotide sequences in the sample specify the same CDR3. The chain is built from TRBV18 and TRBJ2-5; D remains unclear. Germline V gene sequence: CDR1 KGHSH, CDR2 LQKENI. The CDR3 loop spans 13 amino acids. Trimming pared 2 bases from V and 5 bases from J, leaving 9 bases between. The CDR3 loop reads CASSPWSGETQYF. The CDR3 DNA sequence: TGTGCCAGCTCACCATGGAGTGGGGAGACCCAGTACTTC.

This chain links TRBV7-7 with TRBJ1-4, with TRBD1 as a possible D gene (5 bases). Per the germline V gene, CDR1 is SSHAT and CDR2 is FNYEAQ (reference sequence). The CDR3 has 14 residues. Trimming cost V 2 bases and J 7 bases, with 11 bases left between them. The CDR3: CASSLRQGGEKLFF. The CDR3 DNA reads TGTGCCAGCAGCTTAAGGCAGGGTGGTGAAAAACTGTTTTTT.

Only one count was recorded for this clone. In nucleotides, the CDR3 is TGTGCCAGCTACCAAGCGGGGATGAAAGAGACCCAGTACTTC. It encodes CASYQAGMKETQYF. J is TRBJ2-5 and V is TRBV6-1; 7 bases are shared with TRBD2. CDR3 length equals 14 residues. Trimming took 8 bases from V and 3 from J; bases not matched to a gene: 9. Germline loops: CDR1 MNHNS, CDR2 SASEGT.

This clone was detected once. J is TRBJ2-7 and V is TRBV15; 11 nucleotides line up with TRBD1. Germline CDR1 LNHNV, CDR2 YYDKDF (reference sequence). The CDR3 sequence is 15 residues long. Trimming cost V 3 bases and J 2 bases; bases outside gene matches: 3. This chain's CDR3 is CATSSLDRGPYEQYF. The CDR3 coding sequence is TGTGCCACCAGCAGTCTGGACAGGGGGCCCTACGAGCAGTACTTC.

The chain combines TRBV10-1 with TRBJ2-1; maybe TRBD2 (6 bases). CDR1 is WNHNN, CDR2 SYGVQD, per germline (reference sequence). The CDR3 covers 15 residues. V lost 4 bases, J lost 3 bases, and 13 bases lay in between. The CDR3 reads CASSARGISYNEQFF. The CDR3 region has the DNA TGCGCCAGCAGTGCTCGCGGGATCAGCTACAATGAGCAGTTCTTC.

Notes on this clone: Other DNA sequences within the sample encode an identical CDR3. V is TRBV9 and J is TRBJ2-3; D call uncertain. CDR1 and CDR2 from the germline V gene are SGDLS and YYNGEE. Trimming stripped 0 bases from V and 0 bases from J, with 8 bases between. The CDR3 consists of 15 residues. The CDR3 reads CASSVGGGSTDTQYF. The CDR3 DNA reads as TGTGCCAGCAGCGTAGGCGGCGGTAGCACAGATACGCAGTATTTT.

In this sample, this clone turned up once. The V gene is TRBV6-5, the J gene TRBJ1-2; 8 nucleotides match TRBD1. Germline CDR1 MNHEY, CDR2 SVGAGI. With 6 bases clipped from V and 5 bases from J, the junction kept 11 bases outside the gene matches. The CDR3 is 15 residues long. CDR3 loop: CASSPDRGPTYGYTF. CDR3 nucleotides: TGTGCCAGCAGCCCAGACAGGGGTCCCACTTATGGCTACACCTTC.

DNA of the CDR3: TGTGCCAGCAGTAGAGGACTAGCGGGAGAGGACGAGCAGTACTTC. The encoded protein is CASSRGLAGEDEQYF. This chain uses TRBV16 with TRBJ2-7; 13 nucleotides line up with TRBD2. The length of the CDR3 is 15 residues. Germline assignment: CDR1 KGHSY and CDR2 FQNENV. J was trimmed by 5 bases and V by 6 bases; bases with no gene match: 7.

CDR3 nucleotide sequence: TGTGCCAGCAGTTACCGGACTAGCGTCCGGGAGACCCAGTACTTC. Residues: CASSYRTSVRETQYF. J is TRBJ2-5 and V is TRBV6-5; 9 bases line up with TRBD2. Trimming cost V 2 bases and J 5 bases; bases outside gene matches: 6. This CDR3 is built from 15 residues. The V gene's germline CDR1 is MNHEY and CDR2 SVGAGI.

In this sample, this clone turned up once. CDR3 sequence (DNA): TGTGCCAGCAGCCCCAAGACTCCGAGAAGAGAGACCCAGTACTTC. Translation: CASSPKTPRRETQYF. V usage is TRBV9 and J usage is TRBJ2-5; D remains ambiguous. Trimming shortened V by 4 bases and J by 4 bases, and 17 bases separated the two germline ends. CDR3 size: 15 residues. Germline V lookup: CDR1 SGDLS, CDR2 YYNGEE.

The V call is TRBV5-1, the J call TRBJ2-5; D may match TRBD1 or TRBD2 (7 bases each). Germline values: CDR1 SGHRS, CDR2 YFSETQ. This CDR3 has 15 residues. Trimming took off 0 bases at V and 4 bases at J, with 13 bases between the two ends. The CDR3 loop reads CASSLADREGETQYF. CDR3 coding DNA: TGCGCCAGCAGCTTGGCCGACAGGGAGGGAGAGACCCAGTACTTC.

J is TRBJ1-3 and V is TRBV28; 8 bases are a match to TRBD1. The germline CDR1 and CDR2 sequences are MDHEN and SYDVKM. V dropped 0 bases and J dropped 2; count of bases not matched to a gene: 3. This CDR3 spans 16 amino acids. CDR3 loop: CASSLWSDRAGNTIYF. Here the CDR3 DNA reads TGTGCCAGCAGTTTATGGTCGGACAGGGCTGGAAACACCATATATTTT.

This sequence joins TRBV5-1 and TRBJ2-3, with 10 bases aligning to TRBD2. The CDR3 totals 17 residues. Germline assignment: CDR1 SGHRS and CDR2 YFSETQ. The V segment lost 2 bases and the J segment 2 bases; nucleotides outside the gene matches: 8. DNA of the CDR3: TGCGCCAGCAGCTTCCTGTCTAGCGGGAGTTTCACAGATACGCAGTATTTT. Translation gives CASSFLSSGSFTDTQYF. Full variable domain (outside the CDR3, taken from reference TRBV5-1 and TRBJ2-3): KAGVTQTPRYLIKTRGQQVTLSCSPISGHRSVSWYQQTPGQGLQFLFEYFSETQRNKGNFPGRFSGRQFSNSRSEMNVSTLELGDSALYLCASSFLSSGSFTDTQYFGPGTRLTVL.

This CDR3 reads CASSIGLREKLFF. Written as DNA, the CDR3 is TGTGCCAGTAGTATAGGGCTTCGGGAAAAACTGTTTTTT. The chain carries TRBV19 and TRBJ1-4; D ambiguous. In germline, CDR1 is LNHDA, CDR2 SQIVND (reference sequence). CDR3 length equals 13 residues. V gave up 1 base and J gave up 8 bases, with 8 bases separating them.

This clone was counted only a few times. Distinct nucleotide sequences in the sample also encode this CDR3. DNA for the CDR3: TGCGCCAGCAGCTTGGGACAGGGTGGTGAGCAGTTCTTC. It translates to CASSLGQGGEQFF. The chain employs TRBV5-1 and TRBJ2-1, with TRBD1 matching over 7 bases. Trimming took 0 bases from V and 9 from J; bases not matched to a gene: 3. The CDR3 is 13 residues long. Germline V gene lookup returns CDR1 SGHRS and CDR2 YFSETQ.

J is TRBJ2-1 and V is TRBV11-3; tentatively, D is TRBD1 or TRBD2 (6 bases each). With 4 bases removed from V and 5 bases from J, the gap between germline ends came to 12 bases. The germline V gene encodes CDR1 SGHNT and CDR2 YENEEA. CDR3 size: 14 residues. CDR3 sequence: CASSSLGGNNEQFF. CDR3 sequence (DNA): TGTGCCAGCAGCTCCCTAGGGGGGAACAATGAGCAGTTCTTC.